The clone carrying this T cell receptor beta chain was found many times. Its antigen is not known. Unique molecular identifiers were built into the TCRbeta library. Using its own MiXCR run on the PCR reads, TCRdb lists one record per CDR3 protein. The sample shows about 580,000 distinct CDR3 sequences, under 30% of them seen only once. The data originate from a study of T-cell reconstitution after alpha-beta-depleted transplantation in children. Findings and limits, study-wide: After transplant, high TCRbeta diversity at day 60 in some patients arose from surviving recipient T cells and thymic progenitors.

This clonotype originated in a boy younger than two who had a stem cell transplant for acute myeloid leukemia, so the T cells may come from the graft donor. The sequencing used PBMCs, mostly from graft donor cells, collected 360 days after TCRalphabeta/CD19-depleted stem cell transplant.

The CDR3 here is CAIRQEGEQYF. CDR3 bases: TGTGCCATCAGACAGGAGGGAGAGCAGTACTTC. The chain couples TRBV10-3 to TRBJ2-7; possibly TRBD2 for D (6 bases). CDR1 and CDR2 from the germline V gene are ENHRY and SYGVKD. The V end lost 6 bases, the J end lost 7 bases, and 10 bases lay between the germline ends. This CDR3 has 11 residues.